These 22 T cell receptor beta chains originate from one sample sequenced in a study of cytomegalovirus exposure and HLA in healthy donors. It was with 60 Vbeta and 13 Jbeta primers that the PCR ran. Generated by immunoSEQ multiplex PCR, the TCRdb table keeps only in-frame clones and is missing some. The data contain about 140,000 clones, about 80% of them seen just once; the ten biggest clones take up roughly 4.7%. The sample was PBMCs. These receptor sequences come from a male donor in good health and CMV-seronegative.

CDR3: CASSERRTTGGNEQFF. The CDR3, as DNA: TGTGCCAGCAGTGAACGTCGTACAACAGGGGGCAATGAGCAGTTCTTC. The chain uses TRBV2 and TRBJ2-1; 8 positions agree with TRBD1. The V and J ends lost 2 bases and 6 bases, in that order; junction bases with no gene match: 9. The CDR3 is made up of 16 amino acids. In germline, CDR1 is SNHLY, CDR2 FYNNEI.

The chain is built from TRBV2 and TRBJ2-7; TRBD1 aligns across 12 bases. The CDR3 is made up of 17 amino acids. The J segment lost 3 bases and the V segment lost 6 bases, leaving 12 bases of the junction unmatched. In germline, CDR1 is SNHLY, CDR2 FYNNEI. DNA of the CDR3: TGTGCCAGCAGAACGGGGACGGGGGACAGGGGGCTCTACGAGCAGTACTTC. Residues: CASRTGTGDRGLYEQYF.

The CDR3 reads CASSQVSLSSYNEQFF. The CDR3 coding sequence is TGTGCCAGCAGCCAAGTATCTCTGAGCTCCTACAATGAGCAGTTCTTC. The rearrangement links TRBV4-2 to TRBJ2-1, with D unresolved. This CDR3 comprises 16 residues. The germline gives CDR1 LGHNA, CDR2 YNFKEQ. V was cut by 1 base and J by 0 bases, with 10 bases left in between.

The rearrangement uses TRBV28 and TRBJ1-6, with D perhaps TRBD1 (6 bases). This CDR3 has 16 residues. Trimming took off 6 bases at V and 7 bases at J, with 19 bases between the two ends. Germline V gene data show CDR1 as MDHEN and CDR2 as SYDVKM. The CDR3 spells CASRRQGSGGNSPLHF. In nucleotides, the CDR3 is TGTGCCAGCAGGCGGCAGGGGTCGGGTGGCAATTCACCCCTCCACTTT.

Only a few counts were recorded for this clone. This rearrangement joins TRBV5-1 to TRBJ1-5; 7 bases map to TRBD1. The germline V gene has CDR1 SGHRS and CDR2 YFSETQ. This CDR3 has 15 amino acids. The ends lost 0 bases at V and 4 bases at J; junction bases unmatched: 4. The CDR3 DNA reads TGCGCCAGCAGCTTGGGGGGACAGCTAAATCAGCCCCAGCATTTT. Its translation is CASSLGGQLNQPQHF.

This rearrangement joins TRBV2 to TRBJ1-2, with D unresolved. The V end lost 4 bases, the J end lost 4 bases, and 10 bases lay between the germline ends. Germline-derived CDR1 and CDR2 are SNHLY and FYNNEI. CDR3 length: 13 residues. The CDR3 sequence: CASSGAESYGYTF. The CDR3 DNA sequence: TGTGCCAGCAGTGGGGCAGAATCCTATGGCTACACCTTC.

The gene calls are TRBV27 and TRBJ1-6; the match to TRBD1 covers 8 bases. The CDR3 has 15 amino acids. V was pared by 5 bases and J by 7 bases, with 7 bases of the junction left unmatched. The germline V gene has CDR1 MNHEY and CDR2 SMNVEV (reference sequence). CDR3 amino acids: CASSPDRAGNSPLHF. DNA for the CDR3: TGTGCCAGCAGTCCGGACAGGGCGGGGAATTCACCCCTCCACTTT.

The chain's CDR3 is CASRGAGGPYNEQFF. The CDR3 coding sequence is TGTGCCAGTAGGGGAGCCGGGGGTCCATACAATGAGCAGTTCTTC. The rearrangement uses TRBV19 and TRBJ2-1; tentatively, D is TRBD2 (6 bases). Trimming stripped 6 bases from V and 4 bases from J, with 16 bases between. CDR1 and CDR2 (germline): LNHDA, SQIVND (reference sequence). The CDR3 sequence is 15 residues long.

V gene TRBV9 combines with J gene TRBJ2-3, with 8 bases matching TRBD2. This CDR3 contains 16 residues. Germline assignment: CDR1 SGDLS and CDR2 YYNGEE. After removal of 0 bases from V and 2 bases from J, the junction contained 5 bases not matched to a gene. The CDR3 loop is CASSVEGRGATDTQYF. The CDR3 nucleotides are TGTGCCAGCAGCGTAGAGGGGCGGGGGGCCACAGATACGCAGTATTTT.

The chain employs TRBV23-1 and TRBJ2-5, with 7 bases lining up with TRBD1. TRBV23-1 qualifies as an ORF whose function is uncertain. This CDR3 is 16 amino acids long. J lost 3 bases, V lost 0 bases, and 7 bases had no gene match. The DNA for the CDR3 is TGCGCCAGCAGTCAATCAAAAACAGGGGAAAAAGAGACCCAGTACTTC. Translated: CASSQSKTGEKETQYF.

The V gene is TRBV5-1, the J gene TRBJ1-6; 7 bases agree with TRBD1. The CDR3 length is 15 residues. From germline, CDR1 is SGHRS and CDR2 YFSETQ. V shed 4 bases, J shed 10 bases, and the junction held 11 bases outside the gene matches. The CDR3: CASSPEGAGTSPLHF. The CDR3 nucleotides are TGCGCCAGCAGCCCGGAGGGGGCAGGTACGTCACCCCTCCACTTT.

The chain combines TRBV28 with TRBJ1-5; 10 bases fit TRBD1. The CDR3 loop spans 16 amino acids. The germline V gene has CDR1 MDHEN and CDR2 SYDVKM. With 5 bases clipped from V and 4 bases from J, the junction kept 8 bases outside the gene matches. Here the CDR3 DNA reads TGTGCCAGCAGTGCCCCGGGGACAGGGGTGAATCAGCCCCAGCATTTT. This translates into CASSAPGTGVNQPQHF.

The chain has TRBV6-1 and TRBJ1-2; D is perhaps TRBD1 (6 bases). Germline V gene data show CDR1 as MNHNS and CDR2 as SASEGT. The CDR3 has 13 amino acids. The V and J ends lost 2 bases and 8 bases respectively, with 12 bases between them. The CDR3 DNA reads TGTGCCAGCAGTGAAAACAGGGTTGAGGGCTACACCTTC. Amino acids: CASSENRVEGYTF.

This chain joins TRBV7-8 and TRBJ1-3, with D perhaps matching TRBD1 (5 bases). The CDR3 runs to 15 residues. V was shortened by 5 bases and J by 2 bases, with 13 bases between the two germline ends. From germline, CDR1 is SGHVS and CDR2 FQNEAQ. The DNA of the CDR3 is TGTGCCAGCAGCCTCGCTGGGGGGGCTGGAAACACCATATATTTT. Translating it yields CASSLAGGAGNTIYF.

The chain carries TRBV13 and TRBJ2-5; 8 nucleotides agree with TRBD2. The germline CDR1 and CDR2 sequences are PRHDT and FYEKMQ (reference sequence). CDR3 size: 15 residues. V shed 4 bases, J shed 4 bases, and the junction held 8 bases outside the gene matches. The CDR3 reads CASSSIAGRRETQYF. The CDR3 DNA is TGTGCCAGCAGCTCAATAGCGGGGAGGAGAGAGACCCAGTACTTC.

V and J are TRBV4-1 and TRBJ2-2; TRBD2 aligns across 13 bases. Germline-derived CDR1 and CDR2 are MGHRA and YSYEKL. The V segment lost 0 bases and the J segment 3 bases; nucleotides outside the gene matches: 10. The CDR3 length is 20 residues. The CDR3: CASSQEPAGLAGDHTGELFF. CDR3 DNA: TGCGCCAGCAGCCAAGAACCCGCCGGACTAGCGGGGGACCACACCGGGGAGCTGTTTTTT.

The chain has TRBV27 and TRBJ1-1; D is perhaps TRBD1 (5 bases). Trimming removed 6 bases at V and 4 bases at J, with 15 bases between. Germline V gene lookup returns CDR1 MNHEY and CDR2 SMNVEV (reference sequence). There are 14 residues in the CDR3. CDR3 amino acids: CASSRQGSSTEAFF. The CDR3 coding sequence is TGTGCCAGCAGCCGTCAGGGAAGTAGCACTGAAGCTTTCTTT.

In this sample, this clone turned up a few times. The gene calls are TRBV11-1 and TRBJ1-2; D gene ambiguous. CDR3 length equals 18 residues. Trimming took off 5 bases at V and 0 bases at J, with 22 bases between the two ends. Germline loops: CDR1 SGHAT, CDR2 FQDESV (reference sequence). The CDR3 spells CASSNPPQAEVANYGYTF. CDR3 coding DNA: TGTGCCAGCAGCAACCCCCCGCAGGCCGAAGTAGCTAACTATGGCTACACCTTC.

This clone showed up just a few times. CDR3 DNA: TGTGCCAGCAGTTCGACTAGCCTGGCTTTGGATACGCAGTATTTT. Its translation is CASSSTSLALDTQYF. This sequence joins TRBV7-9 and TRBJ2-3, with 7 bases fitting TRBD2. The junction had 12 bases not matched to a gene; V was cut back by 6 bases and J by 6 bases. The germline V gene encodes CDR1 SEHNR and CDR2 FQNEAQ (reference sequence). The CDR3 has 15 amino acids.

The rearrangement joins TRBV27 to TRBJ2-1, with D possibly TRBD2 on 6 matching bases. In germline, CDR1 is MNHEY, CDR2 SMNVEV (reference sequence). Trimming took off 3 bases at V and 5 bases at J, with 11 bases between the two ends. The CDR3 extends over 14 amino acids. CDR3 protein: CASSFGGENNEQFF. The CDR3 DNA follows: TGTGCCAGCAGTTTCGGCGGGGAAAACAATGAGCAGTTCTTC.

The rearrangement links TRBV7-8 to TRBJ2-7, with D tentatively TRBD2 (5 bases). Germline V lookup: CDR1 SGHVS, CDR2 FQNEAQ. Trimming took 7 bases from V and 3 from J, leaving 13 bases between them. The CDR3 runs to 13 residues. CDR3: CASTPDGLYEQYF. CDR3 sequence (DNA): TGTGCCAGCACCCCGGACGGACTCTACGAGCAGTACTTC.

Comments on this clone: Within the sample, other DNA sequences also encode this same CDR3. This chain uses TRBV7-3 with TRBJ1-2; D call uncertain. The V end lost 5 bases, the J end lost 6 bases, and 13 bases lay between the germline ends. CDR3 length: 13 residues. Germline V CDR1 and CDR2: SGHTA, FQGTGA. For the CDR3, the DNA is TGTGCCAGCAGCCTCAGCCGAGAGGATGGCTACACCTTC. Its protein product is CASSLSREDGYTF.